This TCR beta chain was profiled in a study of cytomegalovirus exposure and HLA in healthy donors. Study-level points and caveats: Follow-up analysis later connected one missense variant in DCLRE1C with trimming of TCR beta V- and J-genes.

V lost 7 bases, J lost 2 bases, and 14 bases lay in between. This CDR3 is 14 amino acids long. The germline CDR1 and CDR2 sequences are SQVTM and ANQGSEA. PCR primers comprised 60 Vbeta and 13 Jbeta primers. Generated by immunoSEQ multiplex PCR, the TCRdb table keeps only in-frame clones and is missing some. The table has about 190,000 clones, 79% seen once; the top ten hold about 1.5%. About this clone itself: The antigen is unknown.

Material for sequencing was PBMCs. The chain has TRBV29-1 and TRBJ2-2; D is perhaps TRBD1 (6 bases). This clonotype was obtained from a woman aged 18-35 years in good health and CMV-seronegative. CDR3 coding DNA: TGCAGCGGTCTCCGGGACACTAACACCGGGGAGCTGTTTTTT. Amino acids: CSGLRDTNTGELFF.